This entry features one T cell receptor (beta chain) sequence. This specimen belongs to a study of T cell changes during pregnancy in multiple sclerosis. Sequenced by immunoSEQ multiplex PCR; TCRdb stores in-frame clones only, minus some. The data hold around 130,000 clones, with 95% to 98% observed a single time. Germline V gives CDR1 MNHNS, CDR2 SASEGT. The CDR3 totals 14 residues. The ends lost 3 bases at V and 4 bases at J; junction bases unmatched: 4. The sequenced sample was peripheral blood, obtained after pregnancy. This rearrangement joins TRBV6-1 to TRBJ1-1; 8 bases line up with TRBD1. The sequence was obtained from a female donor with multiple sclerosis, enrolled in a pregnancy study. CDR3 sequence (DNA): TGTGCCAGCAGTGACAGGGGGCGTAGCACTGAAGCTTTCTTT. Translated: CASSDRGRSTEAFF.